This T cell receptor beta chain was sequenced during a study of T cells in Graves' hyperthyroidism and ophthalmopathy (dated by TCRdb to about 2019). With respect to the entire study: Peripheral blood was collected at initial diagnosis, before any treatment. In roughly six Graves' hyperthyroidism patients, the study also compared T-cell repertoires from thyroid tissue with T-cell repertoires from blood. Whether ophthalmopathy could be predicted prospectively was tested in an independent validation cohort made up of approximately 19 hyperthyroidism patients plus 17 patients who later progressed to ophthalmopathy. The 85 to 100 discovery patients were randomly split 7:3 into training and test sets. To identify distinguishing TCR V-J signatures, a discovery cohort of 100 or so patients was used, comprising 43 with Graves' ophthalmopathy and roughly 60 with stable Graves' hyperthyroidism. The paper reports TCR Vbeta CDR3 sequencing of some 140 peripheral blood samples: approximately 43 ophthalmopathy, over 70 hyperthyroidism and around 17 progressor patients. Following sampling, methimazole starting at 30 mg daily was given to hyperthyroidism patients, and high-dose intravenous methylprednisolone was given to ophthalmopathy patients.

Counted from cysteine to phenylalanine, this CDR3 has 14 amino acids. Only CDR3 DNA is held: 42 bases, read in frame from base 1. The trim is 4 bases for V and 0 bases for J, with a gap of 9 bases between the germline ends. The germline V gene encodes CDR1 SGDLS and CDR2 YYNGEE. Stable Graves' hyperthyroidism was defined as no progression to ophthalmopathy during 18 months of follow-up. Hyperthyroidism patients were newly diagnosed, had a disease duration of under 2 months, and were aged 18 to 65 years. The study excluded patients with uncontrolled infections, other autoimmune diseases, pregnancy or lactation. Diagnoses relied on clinical symptoms, serum thyroxine and TRAb, thyroid ultrasound and orbital computed tomography. PBMCs were separated from roughly 9.6 ml of fresh peripheral blood using Ficoll-Paque density gradient centrifugation. Total RNA was extracted with Trizol reagent, and quality was checked on an Agilent 2100 Bioanalyzer.

Paper-wide results and their limitations: Ophthalmopathy was separated from stable hyperthyroidism by a 13 V-J signature model, with around 90% sensitivity and roughly 81% specificity obtained in cross-validation and 80%/75% obtained in testing. In validation, the model predicted progression to ophthalmopathy with roughly 70% sensitivity and approximately 72% specificity, a median of approximately 6.5 months before onset. Most expanded thyroid clonotypes (frequency above 0.001) were also found in blood, which suggests that blood repertoires may mirror thyroid immune responses. No statistical method was used to set the sample size in advance, and investigators knew the group allocation.

Amplification of TCR beta CDR3 regions was carried out from RNA transcripts. The first round of RT-PCR for the TCR CDR3 was performed with the HTBI primer set and the Qiagen OneStep RT-PCR kit. A second multiplex PCR round built the libraries, followed by size selection and purification. Paired-end sequencing of the libraries was performed with 100 bp reads on an Illumina HiSeq2000. In the original analysis: SOAPnuke was used to process the raw data, removing reads that contained adapters or uncalled bases, had a mean Phred below 15, or lacked an exact match to the constant primer or identifier. High-quality paired reads were merged using COPE v1.2.5, and each unique nucleotide sequence was defined as a clonotype. MiTCR v1.1 was used to align the clonotypes against IMGT TRBV, TRBD and TRBJ reference segments. Analysis was restricted to V-J combinations with a frequency above 0.0001, which covered 99.2% of repertoires. The TCS score was defined as F50 (clonal expansion) divided by E x V (chaos), with BLOSUM62-based TCRdist calculated between CDR3 peptides within each V-J. Welch's t-statistics and random forest reduced several hundred V-J features to fewer than 15, which were used in a naive Bayes classifier (R e1071). Clones were called with MiXCR by TCRdb after fastp trimmed the public reads at Q25, and only in-frame beta chains were retained. Rows merge per CDR3 protein into single entries with the most common DNA and genes. These V and J calls derive from TCRdb rather than the authors' analysis. The sample profile shows some 500,000 distinct CDR3 sequences; about 15% of them were found once. The ten largest clones add up to around a sixth of the sample.

To note about this clonotype: This receptor's antigen is unknown. No quality values exist for individual bases; no much larger clone is one base distant.

Sequenced sample: blood. This receptor was taken from a woman between 18 and 29 years old with Graves' hyperthyroidism. The chain is made from TRBV9 and TRBJ2-3; the D gene cannot be named for sure. The nucleotide sequence is given as TGTGCCAGCAGCTCAAGACTCAGCACAGATACGCAGTATTTT. Its coded protein is CASSSRLSTDTQYF.